One sample yielded the 19 T cell receptor beta chains listed below, sequenced in a study of blood T cell repertoires in COVID-19. Produced via immunoSEQ multiplex PCR; TCRdb's table is partial and in-frame only. The sample lists some 96,000 clones, about 80% occurring once. The sequenced material came from peripheral blood. The receptor set was obtained from a woman aged 70-85 years with acute or convalescent COVID-19.

This clone came up a few times. The chain couples TRBV29-1 to TRBJ1-3, with a weak D call TRBD1 (6 bases). The CDR3 sequence is 12 residues long. V shed 7 bases and J shed 0 bases, with 7 bases lying between them. Per the germline V gene, CDR1 is SQVTM and CDR2 is ANQGSEA. DNA of the CDR3: TGCAGCGGGACAGTCTCTGGAAACACCATATATTTT. As protein: CSGTVSGNTIYF.

The J gene is TRBJ2-1, the V gene TRBV7-9, with 14 positions matching TRBD2. Germline lookup yields CDR1 SEHNR and CDR2 FQNEAQ (reference sequence). The J segment lost 0 bases and the V segment lost 5 bases, leaving 6 bases of the junction unmatched. The length of the CDR3 is 18 residues. CDR3 sequence (DNA): TGTGCCAGCAGCCAAGGACTAGCGGGGGGCTTCTCCTACAATGAGCAGTTCTTC. It yields the protein CASSQGLAGGFSYNEQFF.

The V call is TRBV19, the J call TRBJ1-4; 7 bases are a match to TRBD1. This CDR3 is built from 12 residues. Per the germline V gene, CDR1 is LNHDA and CDR2 is SQIVND (reference sequence). J was trimmed by 12 bases and V by 7 bases; bases with no gene match: 8. CDR3 coding DNA: TGTGCCAGTAAAATGGCCGGGACAGAACTGTTTTTT. It translates to CASKMAGTELFF. The full variable domain, its missing parts supplied by reference TRBV19 and TRBJ1-4, is DGGITQSPKYLFRKEGQNVTLSCEQNLNHDAMYWYRQDPGQGLRLIYYSQIVNDFQKGDIAEGYSVSREKKESFPLTVTSAQKNPTAFYLCASKMAGTELFFGSGTQLSVL.

V gene TRBV19 combines with J gene TRBJ1-1; TRBD1 matches at 7 bases. The germline CDR1 and CDR2 sequences are LNHDA and SQIVND (reference sequence). This CDR3 spans 14 amino acids. After removal of 6 bases from V and 8 bases from J, the junction contained 12 bases not matched to a gene. In DNA, the CDR3 is TGTGCCAGTAGCCAGGGGGGTTTGGATCGGGAAGCTTTCTTT. Residues: CASSQGGLDREAFF.

Note on this clone: An end of the junction differs from the germline gene, which may be a read error. The chain couples TRBV19 to TRBJ1-4; possibly TRBD1 for D (5 bases). The CDR3 is 12 amino acids. CDR1 is LNHDA and CDR2 is SQIVND in the germline V gene (reference sequence). The CDR3 sequence: CASRPSGGAWVF. Written as DNA, the CDR3 is TGTGCCAGTAGACCTTCCGGAGGGGCGTGGGTTTTT.

The gene calls are TRBV12-3 or TRBV12-4 and TRBJ2-1; tentatively, D is TRBD2 (5 bases). The length of the CDR3 is 12 residues. The V and J ends lost 9 bases and 7 bases respectively, with 13 bases between them. In nucleotides, the CDR3 is TGTGCCAGTCGGGGAATTGGGAATGAGCAGTTCTTC. Translated: CASRGIGNEQFF.

J is TRBJ1-1 and V is TRBV7-8, with D possibly matching TRBD1 (5 bases). CDR1 is SGHVS and CDR2 is FQNEAQ in the germline V gene. V was pared by 3 bases and J by 1 base, with 9 bases between. This CDR3 region has 14 residues. In DNA, the CDR3 is TGTGCCAGCAGCTTGCTCAGGGAGAACACTGAAGCTTTCTTT. Translated, it gives CASSLLRENTEAFF.

This sequence joins TRBV12-3 or TRBV12-4 and TRBJ1-1, with D perhaps matching TRBD1 (6 bases). The CDR3 sequence is 12 residues long. Trimming cost V 4 bases and J 10 bases, with 13 bases left between them. The CDR3 region has the DNA TGTGCCAGCAGTTCGGTCAGGGGTAGAGCTTTCTTT. Its protein product is CASSSVRGRAFF.

The CDR3, as DNA: TGTGCCAGTAGTATGCGGACTGGGGCTGGGGCCAACGTCCTGACTTTC. This translates into CASSMRTGAGANVLTF. The chain has TRBV19 and TRBJ2-6; D might be TRBD2 (5 bases). The ends were cut back, 3 bases at V and 2 bases at J, with 11 bases in the middle. This CDR3 comprises 16 residues. CDR1 is LNHDA, CDR2 SQIVND, per germline (reference sequence).

This chain uses TRBV4-2 with TRBJ2-1, with TRBD1 identical over 7 bases. The germline CDR1 and CDR2 sequences are LGHNA and YNFKEQ. CDR3 length equals 16 residues. J was trimmed by 0 bases and V by 4 bases; bases with no gene match: 6. The CDR3 DNA reads as TGTGCCAGCAGCCTCCAACAGGGGAGCTCCTACAATGAGCAGTTCTTC. Encoded protein: CASSLQQGSSYNEQFF.

This rearrangement joins TRBV2 to TRBJ1-1, with a possible D match to TRBD1 (6 bases). Looked up from germline, CDR1 is SNHLY and CDR2 is FYNNEI. The CDR3 runs 13 residues. V was cut by 6 bases and J by 1 base, with 9 bases left in between. The CDR3 sequence: CASREDRNTEAFF. DNA for the CDR3: TGTGCCAGCAGGGAGGACAGGAACACTGAAGCTTTCTTT.

This sequence joins TRBV7-9 and TRBJ1-1; 7 bases align to TRBD1. The CDR3 is 15 residues long. V lost 4 bases to trimming and J lost 1 base; unmatched junction nucleotides: 6. Germline assignment: CDR1 SEHNR and CDR2 FQNEAQ (reference sequence). This CDR3 is CASSSRQGGNTEAFF. CDR3 in DNA: TGTGCCAGCAGCTCCAGACAGGGCGGGAACACTGAAGCTTTCTTT.

This clone was seen a single time. The chain is built from TRBV5-1 and TRBJ2-5; 9 bases align to TRBD2. This CDR3 spans 16 amino acids. Per the germline V gene, CDR1 is SGHRS and CDR2 is YFSETQ. Germline trimming cut 0 bases from V and 4 bases from J; bases unmatched to any gene: 7. The CDR3 reads CASSLVPAGGRETQYF. The CDR3 nucleotides are TGCGCCAGCAGCTTGGTCCCAGCGGGGGGAAGAGAGACCCAGTACTTC.

The gene calls are TRBV5-3 and TRBJ1-1, with D perhaps TRBD1 (5 bases). TRBV5-3 is an ORF, with its function uncertain. Deletions cut 3 bases from V and 11 bases from J, with 8 bases between. The CDR3 runs 10 residues. The CDR3 loop is CARSWEGAFF. Here the CDR3 DNA reads TGTGCCAGAAGCTGGGAGGGGGCTTTCTTT.

The gene calls are TRBV10-1 and TRBJ2-5; D is possibly TRBD2 (7 bases). Trimming shortened V by 0 bases and J by 5 bases, and 16 bases separated the two germline ends. Germline CDR1 reads WNHNN; CDR2 reads SYGVQD (reference sequence). There are 16 residues in the CDR3. This CDR3 reads CASSESSRGGLETQYF. The CDR3, as DNA: TGCGCCAGCAGTGAGTCGAGCAGGGGAGGGTTGGAGACCCAGTACTTC.

This clone has just one count. This sequence joins TRBV7-8 and TRBJ1-1, with D possibly matching TRBD1 (5 bases). V was pared by 0 bases and J by 0 bases, with 8 bases between. Germline V lookup: CDR1 SGHVS, CDR2 FQNEAQ. CDR3 length: 15 amino acids. This chain's CDR3 is CASSLAGQLNTEAFF. CDR3 sequence (DNA): TGTGCCAGCAGCTTAGCGGGGCAACTGAACACTGAAGCTTTCTTT.

V usage is TRBV28 and J usage is TRBJ1-2; 7 bases map to TRBD1. Germline V gene lookup returns CDR1 MDHEN and CDR2 SYDVKM. The ends lost 2 bases at V and 6 bases at J; junction bases unmatched: 3. This CDR3 has 13 residues. CDR3 loop: CASSLGQANGYTF. The CDR3 bases are TGTGCCAGCAGTTTAGGACAGGCCAATGGCTACACCTTC.

This chain connects TRBV19 to TRBJ1-6, with D possibly TRBD1 on 6 matching bases. The V gene lost 3 bases and the J gene lost 5 bases, with 11 bases spanning the gap. Germline V gene data show CDR1 as LNHDA and CDR2 as SQIVND (reference sequence). This CDR3 is 15 amino acids long. In DNA, the CDR3 is TGTGCCAGTAGTATCTCCAGGGGCGATAATTCACCCCTCCACTTT. The encoded protein is CASSISRGDNSPLHF.

This rearrangement joins TRBV7-2 to TRBJ2-3, with 10 bases identical to TRBD2. Germline CDR1 is SGHTA and CDR2 is FQGNSA. The CDR3 sequence is 17 residues long. V gave up 1 base and J gave up 3 bases; unmatched junction bases: 7. CDR3 in DNA: TGTGCCAGCAGCTTAGACGGGCTAGCGGGGGTAACAGATACGCAGTATTTT. Translation: CASSLDGLAGVTDTQYF.